What follows describes a single T cell receptor (beta chain). This specimen comes from a study of T cell changes during pregnancy in multiple sclerosis. Data came from immunoSEQ multiplex PCR; TCRdb stores just in-frame clones and leaves some out. The sample includes 55,000 to 70,000 clones, under 95% of them seen just once. Trimming cost V 5 bases and J 2 bases; bases outside gene matches: 4. The germline gives CDR1 MNHNS, CDR2 SASEGT. The CDR3 contains 14 residues. This TCR came from a female donor in good health, enrolled as a control in a pregnancy study. The chain has TRBV6-1 and TRBJ2-5, with 8 positions matching TRBD2. The sequenced sample was peripheral blood, obtained in the third trimester of pregnancy. Here the CDR3 reads CASSFVAGQETQYF. Here the CDR3 DNA reads TGTGCCAGCAGTTTCGTAGCGGGGCAAGAGACCCAGTACTTC.